This TCR beta chain was recovered during a study of synovial regulatory T cells in juvenile arthritis (dated by TCRdb to the mid-2010s). With regard to the full study: Of the sequenced patients, several received methotrexate, one received methotrexate plus infliximab, three were therapy-naive, and one had no treatment information. The study compared the TCRbeta CDR3 repertoires of blood iaTreg cells, other blood Treg cells and synovial fluid Treg cells taken from matched patient samples. Effector T cell subsets were also sequenced in the study cohort for comparisons, but only blood and synovial fluid Treg cells are covered by the Treg dataset alone. Treg and Teff subsets from approximately 10 JIA patients with active disease were included in the TCR repertoire comparisons.

Based on the germline V gene, the CDR1 and CDR2 sequences are WSHSY and SAAADI. The CDR3 goes from the cysteine to the phenylalanine over 17 residues. No DNA sequence is on record. Details on this clone: This clone's antigen is unknown.

The donors for the TCR repertoire analysis were about 11 juvenile idiopathic arthritis patients with active disease who had not reached inactive disease, of whom 3 were polyarticular and 8 were oligoarticular. The median age of the TCR-sequenced patients was just under 12 years (range roughly 2.2-25), and their median disease duration was 7 years (range 0.2-19.1). The samples for TCR repertoire analysis were obtained at two Italian centres. Peripheral blood mononuclear cells were separated using a Histopaque-1077 density gradient and frozen in roughly 90% FCS with 10% DMSO. Overall study outcomes, separate from this receptor: Synovial Treg cells shared more CDR3 sequences with iaTreg cells than with other blood Treg cells; Chao-Jaccard similarity confirmed closer relation. Lower TCR diversity was observed in blood iaTreg cells than in other blood Treg cells, consistent with antigen-driven expansion. Across patients, iaTreg TCR repertoires were largely private and overlapped partially with synovial Teff repertoires and blood CPL repertoires.

The library was produced with the immunoSEQ multiplex PCR assay. Adaptive Biotechnologies carried out the TCRbeta CDR3 sequencing. The original methods were these. To assess repertoire similarity, the researchers used the Chao-modified Jaccard index along with median clonotype overlap taken from 200 random subsamples at equal sample size. The similarity analyses were based on either productive nucleotide sequences or amino acid sequences translated in silico. Hierarchical clustering with single linkage and t-SNE based on Chao-modified Jaccard distances were applied for the comparison of repertoires. Repertoire diversity was measured with the Renyi index after sample size normalisation across a range of alpha values. The table comes from immuneACCESS by way of TCRdb, which keeps in-frame sequences with V and J called. Part of the clones is missing from these tables; in studies checked, under half for an unresolved V gene and the rest for unknown reasons. V and J calls and clone size are those listed in that table; D and trimming were worked out from the DNA. The table for this sample lists more than 7,500 clones. The top ten clonotypes cover roughly 0.9% of the sample.

The sample consisted of Treg cells from blood. This specimen's cell subset or site label, per the study, means: remaining (HLA-DR-negative) circulating blood Treg cells. The chain employs TRBV10-2 and TRBJ1-2. The receptor comes from a donor aged 2-30 years with juvenile idiopathic arthritis. The CDR3 amino acid sequence is: CASSQSSGRSLHYGYTF.